This T cell receptor (beta chain) was observed in a study of cytomegalovirus exposure and HLA in healthy donors. Study observations and caveats: Highly shared variants forming one cluster were likely a sequencing artifact. Near-uniform donor sequencing depth was presumed by presence/absence analyses. Trimming of TCR beta V- and J-genes showed a link, identified in a later analysis, to a missense DCLRE1C variant.

There are a few counts of this clone. The target antigen is unknown. PCR was performed using 60 Vbeta and 13 Jbeta primers. Sequencing was performed with immunoSEQ multiplex PCR; in TCRdb, only in-frame clones are kept and a portion is missing. The sample shows 70,000 to 75,000 clones, around 72% of them seen only once. Trimming took off 5 bases at V and 2 bases at J, with 13 bases between the two ends. The CDR3 consists of 14 residues. The germline gives CDR1 GTSNPN, CDR2 SVGIG (reference sequence). The rearrangement uses TRBV30 and TRBJ1-3; no clear D gene. The TCR was taken from a woman between 40 and 55 years old in good health and CMV-seropositive. The sequencing input was PBMCs. In nucleotides, the CDR3 is TGTGCCTGGCTACAGACCTGGACTGGAAACACCATATATTTT. It is translated as CAWLQTWTGNTIYF.